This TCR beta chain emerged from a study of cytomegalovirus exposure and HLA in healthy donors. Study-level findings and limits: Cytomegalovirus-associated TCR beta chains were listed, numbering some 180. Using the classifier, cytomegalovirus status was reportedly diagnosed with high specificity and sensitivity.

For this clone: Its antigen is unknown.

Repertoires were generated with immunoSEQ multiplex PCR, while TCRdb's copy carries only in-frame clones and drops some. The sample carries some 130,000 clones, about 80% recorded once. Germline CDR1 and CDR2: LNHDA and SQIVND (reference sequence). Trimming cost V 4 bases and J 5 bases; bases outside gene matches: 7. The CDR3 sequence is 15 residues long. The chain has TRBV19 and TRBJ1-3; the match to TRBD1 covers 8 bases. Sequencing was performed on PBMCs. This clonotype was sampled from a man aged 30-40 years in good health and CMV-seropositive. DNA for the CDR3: TGTGCCAGTAGTAATAACAGGGGGTGGAGAAACACCATATATTTT. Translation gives CASSNNRGWRNTIYF.